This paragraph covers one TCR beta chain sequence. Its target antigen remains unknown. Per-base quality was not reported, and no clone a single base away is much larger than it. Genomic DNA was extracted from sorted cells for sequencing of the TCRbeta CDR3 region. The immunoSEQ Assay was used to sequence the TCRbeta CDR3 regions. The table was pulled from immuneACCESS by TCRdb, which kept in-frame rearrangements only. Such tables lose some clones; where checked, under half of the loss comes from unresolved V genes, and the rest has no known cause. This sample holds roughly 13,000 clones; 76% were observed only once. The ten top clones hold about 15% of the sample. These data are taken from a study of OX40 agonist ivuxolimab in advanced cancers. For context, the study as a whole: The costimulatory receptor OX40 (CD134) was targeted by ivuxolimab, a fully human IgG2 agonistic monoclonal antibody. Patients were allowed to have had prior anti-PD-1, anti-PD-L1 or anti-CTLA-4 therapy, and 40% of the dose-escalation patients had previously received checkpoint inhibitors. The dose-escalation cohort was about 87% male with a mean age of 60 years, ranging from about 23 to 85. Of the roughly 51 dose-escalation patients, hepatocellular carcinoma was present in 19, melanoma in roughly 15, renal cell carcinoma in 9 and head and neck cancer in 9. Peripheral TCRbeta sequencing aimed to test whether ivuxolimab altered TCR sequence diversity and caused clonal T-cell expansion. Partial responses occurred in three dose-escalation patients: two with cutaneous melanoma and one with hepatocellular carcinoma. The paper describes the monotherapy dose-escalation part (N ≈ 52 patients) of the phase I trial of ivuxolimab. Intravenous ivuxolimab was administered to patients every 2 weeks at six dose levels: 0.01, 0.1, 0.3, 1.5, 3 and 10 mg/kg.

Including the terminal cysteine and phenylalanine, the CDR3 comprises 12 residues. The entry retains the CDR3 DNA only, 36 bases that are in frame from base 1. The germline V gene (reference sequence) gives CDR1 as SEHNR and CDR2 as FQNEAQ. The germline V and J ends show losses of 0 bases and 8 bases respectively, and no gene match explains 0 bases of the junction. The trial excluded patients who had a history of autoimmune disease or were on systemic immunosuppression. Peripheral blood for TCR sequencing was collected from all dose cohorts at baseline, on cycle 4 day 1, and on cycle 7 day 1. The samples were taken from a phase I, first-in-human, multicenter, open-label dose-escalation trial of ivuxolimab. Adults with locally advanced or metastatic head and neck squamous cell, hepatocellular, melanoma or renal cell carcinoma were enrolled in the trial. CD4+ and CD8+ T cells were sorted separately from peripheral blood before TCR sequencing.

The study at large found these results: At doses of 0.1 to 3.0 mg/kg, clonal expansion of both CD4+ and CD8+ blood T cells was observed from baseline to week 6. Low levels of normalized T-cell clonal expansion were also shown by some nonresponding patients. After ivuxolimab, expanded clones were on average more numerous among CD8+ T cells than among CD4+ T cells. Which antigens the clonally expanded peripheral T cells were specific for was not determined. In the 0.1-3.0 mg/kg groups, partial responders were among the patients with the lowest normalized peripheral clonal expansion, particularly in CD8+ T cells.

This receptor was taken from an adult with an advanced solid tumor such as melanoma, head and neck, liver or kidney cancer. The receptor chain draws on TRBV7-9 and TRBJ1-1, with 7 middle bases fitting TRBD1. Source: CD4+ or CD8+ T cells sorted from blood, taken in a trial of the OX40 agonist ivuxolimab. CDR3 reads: CASSLARGEAFF. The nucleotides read TGTGCCAGCAGCTTAGCCAGGGGGGAAGCTTTCTTT.